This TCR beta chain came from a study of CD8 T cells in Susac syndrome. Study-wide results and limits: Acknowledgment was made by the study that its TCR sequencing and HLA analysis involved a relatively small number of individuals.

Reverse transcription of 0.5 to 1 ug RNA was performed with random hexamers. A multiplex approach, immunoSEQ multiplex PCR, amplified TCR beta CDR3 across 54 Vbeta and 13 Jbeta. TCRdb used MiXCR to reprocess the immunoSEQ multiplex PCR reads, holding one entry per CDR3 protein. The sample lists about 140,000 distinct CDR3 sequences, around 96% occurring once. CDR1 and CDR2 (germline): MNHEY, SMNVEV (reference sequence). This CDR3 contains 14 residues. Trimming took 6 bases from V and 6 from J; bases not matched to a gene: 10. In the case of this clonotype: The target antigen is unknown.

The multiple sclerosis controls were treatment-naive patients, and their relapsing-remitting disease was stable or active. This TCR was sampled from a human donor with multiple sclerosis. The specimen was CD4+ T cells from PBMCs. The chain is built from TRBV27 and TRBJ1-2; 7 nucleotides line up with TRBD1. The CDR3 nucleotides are TGTGCCAGCAGACCCAACAGGGGACGAAATGGCTACACCTTC. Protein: CASRPNRGRNGYTF.